This is a list of T cell receptor beta chains from one sample in a study of chemoradiotherapy in HPV16-positive cancers. TCRdb's table, derived via immunoSEQ multiplex PCR, lists solely in-frame clones and lacks some. This table has about 8,900 clones, 85% appearing once. This sample comprised tumor tissue, obtained from a patient who underwent chemoradiotherapy. These receptors came from a human donor with HPV-associated anogenital cancer. CDR3s include the opening cysteine and the closing phenylalanine or tryptophan. A D gene is named only where the DNA matches it firmly. Expanded clones are given a class, and other clones once, few, many or no size at all.

TRBJ1-1 | 16 | TRBD1 | once | TRBV19 | CASRSHLDREGTEAFF | TGTGCCAGTCGGAGCCACCTCGACAGGGAAGGTACTGAAGCTTTCTTT
TRBJ2-3 | 16 | NA | once | TRBV5-4 | CASSPDVGSASDTQYF | TGTGCCAGCAGCCCTGATGTTGGTAGCGCTTCAGATACGCAGTATTTT
TRBJ2-1 | 15 | TRBD1 | NA | TRBV7-6 | CASSLANRGWDEQFF | TGTGCCAGCAGCTTAGCGAACAGGGGATGGGATGAGCAGTTCTTC
TRBJ2-7 | 15 | NA | once | TRBV7-9 | CASSFSQSRGYEQYF | TGTGCCAGCAGCTTCTCCCAATCTAGGGGCTACGAGCAGTACTTC
TRBJ2-3 | 15 | NA | NA | TRBV4-1 | CASSLSGGVTDTQYF | TGCGCCAGCAGCCTCAGTGGGGGAGTAACAGATACGCAGTATTTT
TRBJ1-2 | 13 | TRBD1 | NA | TRBV18 | CASSPGQNYGYTF | TGTGCCAGCTCACCGGGACAGAACTATGGCTACACCTTC
TRBJ1-6 | 16 | NA | NA | TRBV18 | CASSPLPQGVRSPLHF | TGTGCCAGCTCACCCCTACCGCAGGGAGTGCGGTCACCCCTCCACTTT
TRBJ1-3 | 16 | NA | NA | TRBV7-2 | CASSPANRVPGNTIYF | TGTGCCAGCAGCCCCGCCAACAGGGTACCTGGAAACACCATATATTTT
TRBJ1-5 | 19 | NA | once | TRBV4-1 | CASSHTKGRGLPGNQPQHF | TGCGCCAGCAGCCATACTAAAGGCAGGGGCCTTCCGGGGAATCAGCCCCAGCATTTT
TRBJ2-2 | 16 | TRBD1 | few | TRBV7-6 | CASSPQGQGNTGELFF | TGTGCCAGCAGCCCCCAGGGACAGGGGAACACCGGGGAGCTGTTTTTT
TRBJ2-3 | 11 | NA | NA | TRBV10-2 | CASSETDTQYF | TGCGCCAGCAGTGAAACAGATACGCAGTATTTT
TRBJ2-1 | 15 | TRBD1 | NA | TRBV18 | CASSPRDSGYNEQFF | TGTGCCAGCTCACCCCGGGACAGTGGATACAATGAGCAGTTCTTC
TRBJ2-7 | 11 | NA | few | TRBV2 | CASSGRTEQYF | TGTGCCAGCAGTGGAAGGACCGAGCAGTACTTC
TRBJ2-1 | 14 | NA | NA | TRBV2 | CASSARGKVHEQFF | TGTGCCAGCAGCGCCCGGGGTAAAGTCCATGAGCAGTTCTTC
TRBJ2-6 | 15 | TRBD1 | NA | TRBV6-1 | CASKGAGAGANVLTF | TGTGCCAGCAAGGGGGCAGGGGCTGGGGCCAACGTCCTGACTTTC
TRBJ1-2 | 14 | TRBD1 | NA | TRBV18 | CASSPSQGSYGYTF | TGTGCCAGCTCACCGTCACAGGGGTCCTATGGCTACACCTTC
TRBJ1-2 | 15 | NA | NA | TRBV19 | CASSKVAGDFYGYTF | TGTGCCAGTAGTAAAGTGGCAGGAGATTTCTATGGCTACACCTTC
TRBJ2-7 | 13 | NA | NA | TRBV7-2 | CASSRRGSYEQYF | TGTGCCAGCAGCCGCCGGGGGAGTTACGAGCAGTACTTC
TRBJ2-2 | 13 | NA | NA | TRBV9 | CASSAIGTGELFF | TGTGCCAGCAGCGCCATAGGAACCGGGGAGCTGTTTTTT
TRBJ2-7 | 15 | NA | NA | TRBV5-5 | CASTLNPTGSYEQYF | TGTGCCAGCACCCTTAATCCCACAGGCTCCTACGAGCAGTACTTC
TRBJ1-1 | 11 | NA | few | TRBV5-5 | CASSGHTEAFF | TGTGCCAGCAGTGGGCACACTGAAGCTTTCTTT